This record concerns one T cell receptor (beta chain) sequence. Its antigen is unidentified. The data were produced by immunoSEQ multiplex PCR, yet TCRdb's version contains in-frame clones alone and is incomplete. The table records about 220,000 clones, over 80% of them present only once. The data are from a study of cytomegalovirus exposure and HLA in healthy donors. Background on the study: A later analysis reported the 130 or so validation repertoires used the same platform as the approximately 670 first-cohort repertoires.

Notes on the study in general: Reports credit the classifier with highly specific, highly sensitive diagnosis of cytomegalovirus status. Most observed TCR sequences were rare, whereas some public TCRs were detected in many donors. The listing of 150 to 200 TCR beta chains classed them as cytomegalovirus-associated.

There are 17 residues in the CDR3. Trimming removed 5 bases from V and 4 bases from J, with 21 bases in between. Germline CDR1 is SGHAT and CDR2 is FQDESV (reference sequence). The sample was PBMCs. This TCR derives from a woman younger than 30 in good health and CMV-seronegative. The chain has TRBV11-1 and TRBJ2-1; D is possibly TRBD2 (6 bases). CDR3 sequence: CASSPPPRGGQYNEQFF. The CDR3 nucleotides read TGTGCCAGCAGCCCACCCCCTCGCGGAGGGCAATACAATGAGCAGTTCTTC.